The following is a T cell receptor (beta chain) sequence with its context. What it binds is unknown. The sample is drawn from a study of cytomegalovirus exposure and HLA in healthy donors. Notes on the study in general: Most CMV-associated TCR beta chains appeared HLA-restricted in a later analysis. Most TCR sequences proved rare, with some public TCRs found in many donors.

PCR primers comprised 60 Vbeta and 13 Jbeta primers. Clones were read by immunoSEQ multiplex PCR, and TCRdb kept only the in-frame ones, dropping some. This sample has approximately 150,000 clones, with roughly three quarters found just once. While unrecorded immune exposures were likely, the donors were nominally healthy when sampled. V was pared by 0 bases and J by 0 bases, with 16 bases between. This CDR3 spans 19 amino acids. Germline-derived CDR1 and CDR2 are SGDLS and YYNGEE. The origin of this receptor is a woman aged 45-59 years in good health and CMV-seropositive. The gene calls are TRBV9 and TRBJ2-6, with D perhaps matching TRBD1 (6 bases). The sample taken for sequencing was PBMCs. CDR3: CASSVAKDSQLSGANVLTF. The CDR3 DNA is TGTGCCAGCAGCGTAGCTAAGGACAGCCAGCTCTCTGGGGCCAACGTCCTGACTTTC.